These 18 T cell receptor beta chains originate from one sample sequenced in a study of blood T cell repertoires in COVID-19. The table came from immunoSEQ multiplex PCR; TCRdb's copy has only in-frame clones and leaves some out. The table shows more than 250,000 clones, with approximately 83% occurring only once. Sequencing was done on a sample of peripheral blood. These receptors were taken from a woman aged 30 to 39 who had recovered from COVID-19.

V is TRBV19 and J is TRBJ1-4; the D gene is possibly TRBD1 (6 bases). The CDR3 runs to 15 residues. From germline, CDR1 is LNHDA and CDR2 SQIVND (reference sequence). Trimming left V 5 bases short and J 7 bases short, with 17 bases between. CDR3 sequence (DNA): TGTGCCAGTAGTTTCGGGACAACTTTGGGTGAAAAACTGTTTTTT. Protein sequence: CASSFGTTLGEKLFF.

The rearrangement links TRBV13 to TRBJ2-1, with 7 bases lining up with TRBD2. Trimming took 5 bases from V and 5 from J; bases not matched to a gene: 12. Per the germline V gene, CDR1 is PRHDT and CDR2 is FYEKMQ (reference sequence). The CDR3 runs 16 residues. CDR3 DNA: TGTGCCAGCAGCACCACCCCTAGCGGCCGACACAATGAGCAGTTCTTC. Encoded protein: CASSTTPSGRHNEQFF.

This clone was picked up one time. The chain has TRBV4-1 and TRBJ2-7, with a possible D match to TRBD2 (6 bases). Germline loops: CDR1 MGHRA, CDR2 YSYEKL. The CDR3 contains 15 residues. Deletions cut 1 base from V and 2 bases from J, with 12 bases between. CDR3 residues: CASSQGEEGTYEQYF. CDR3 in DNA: TGCGCCAGCAGCCAAGGGGAGGAGGGAACCTACGAGCAGTACTTC.

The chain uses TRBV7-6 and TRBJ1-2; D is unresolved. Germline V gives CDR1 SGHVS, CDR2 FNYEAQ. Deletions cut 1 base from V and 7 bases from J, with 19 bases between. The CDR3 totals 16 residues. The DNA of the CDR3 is TGTGCCAGCAGCTTAGGGGATAGGCGGGCATTGGCTGGCTACACCTTC. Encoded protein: CASSLGDRRALAGYTF.

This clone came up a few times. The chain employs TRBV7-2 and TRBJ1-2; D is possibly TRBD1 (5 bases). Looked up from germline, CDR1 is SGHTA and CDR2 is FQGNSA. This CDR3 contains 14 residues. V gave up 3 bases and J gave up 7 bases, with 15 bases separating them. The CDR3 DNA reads TGTGCCAGCAGCTTGACCCAGGGTCGGGTTGGCTACACCTTC. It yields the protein CASSLTQGRVGYTF.

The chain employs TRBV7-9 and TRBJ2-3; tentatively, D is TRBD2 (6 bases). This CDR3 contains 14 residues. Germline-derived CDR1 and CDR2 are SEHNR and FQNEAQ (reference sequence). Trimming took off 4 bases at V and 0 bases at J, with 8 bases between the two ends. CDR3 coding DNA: TGTGCCAGCAGCTCGAGCGGGAGCACAGATACGCAGTATTTT. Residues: CASSSSGSTDTQYF.

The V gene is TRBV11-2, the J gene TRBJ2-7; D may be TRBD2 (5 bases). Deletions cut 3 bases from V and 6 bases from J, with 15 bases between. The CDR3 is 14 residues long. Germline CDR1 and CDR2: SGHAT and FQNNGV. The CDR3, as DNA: TGTGCCAGCAGCTTCGGATTCGGCAGCGGCGAGCAGTACTTC. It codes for CASSFGFGSGEQYF.

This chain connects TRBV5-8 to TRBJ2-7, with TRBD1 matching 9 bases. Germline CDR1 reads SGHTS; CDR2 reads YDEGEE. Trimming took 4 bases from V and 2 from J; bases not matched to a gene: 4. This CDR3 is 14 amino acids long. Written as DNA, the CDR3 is TGTGCCAGCAGCGCGGACAGGGGCCCCTACGAGCAGTACTTC. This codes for CASSADRGPYEQYF.

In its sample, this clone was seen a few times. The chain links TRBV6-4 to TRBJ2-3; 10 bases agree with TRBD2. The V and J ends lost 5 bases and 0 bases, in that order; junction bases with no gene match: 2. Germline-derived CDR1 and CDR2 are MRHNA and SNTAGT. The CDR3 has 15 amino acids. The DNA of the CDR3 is TGTGCCAGCAGTCTAGCGGGGGATAGCACAGATACGCAGTATTTT. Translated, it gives CASSLAGDSTDTQYF.

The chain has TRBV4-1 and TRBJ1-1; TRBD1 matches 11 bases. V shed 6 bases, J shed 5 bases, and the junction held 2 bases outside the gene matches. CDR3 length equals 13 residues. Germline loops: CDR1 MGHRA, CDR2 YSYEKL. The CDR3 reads CASSGQGATEAFF. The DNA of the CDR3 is TGCGCCAGCAGTGGACAGGGGGCTACTGAAGCTTTCTTT.

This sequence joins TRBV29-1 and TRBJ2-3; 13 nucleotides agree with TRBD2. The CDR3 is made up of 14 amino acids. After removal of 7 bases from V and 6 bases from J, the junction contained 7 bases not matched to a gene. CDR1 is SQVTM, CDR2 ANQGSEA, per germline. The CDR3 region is CSGRGLAGSDTQYF. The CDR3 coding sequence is TGCAGCGGGCGGGGACTAGCGGGATCGGATACGCAGTATTTT.

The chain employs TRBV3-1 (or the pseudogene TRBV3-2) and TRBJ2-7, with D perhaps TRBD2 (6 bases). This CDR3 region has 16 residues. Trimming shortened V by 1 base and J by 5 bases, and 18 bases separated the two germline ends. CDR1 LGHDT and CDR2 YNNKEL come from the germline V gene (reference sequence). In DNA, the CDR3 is TGTGCCAGCAGCCAAGTCGGTGGCAGGGAGGTCAACGAGCAGTACTTC. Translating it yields CASSQVGGREVNEQYF.

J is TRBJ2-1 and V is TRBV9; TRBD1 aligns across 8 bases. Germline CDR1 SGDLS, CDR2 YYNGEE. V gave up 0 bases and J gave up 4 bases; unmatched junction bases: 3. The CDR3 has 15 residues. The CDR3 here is CASSVDQGAYNEQFF. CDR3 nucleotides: TGTGCCAGCAGCGTAGACCAGGGGGCTTACAATGAGCAGTTCTTC.

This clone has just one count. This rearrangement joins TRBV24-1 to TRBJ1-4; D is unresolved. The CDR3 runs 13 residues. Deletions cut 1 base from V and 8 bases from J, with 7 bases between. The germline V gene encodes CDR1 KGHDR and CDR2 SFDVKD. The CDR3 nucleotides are TGTGCCACCAGTGATTTCACGGGGGAAAAACTGTTTTTT. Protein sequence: CATSDFTGEKLFF.

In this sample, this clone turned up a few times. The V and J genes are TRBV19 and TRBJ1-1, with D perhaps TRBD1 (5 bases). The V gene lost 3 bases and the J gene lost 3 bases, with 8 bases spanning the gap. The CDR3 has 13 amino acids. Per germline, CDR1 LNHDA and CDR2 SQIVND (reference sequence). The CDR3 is CASSIDSDTEAFF. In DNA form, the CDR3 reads TGTGCCAGTAGTATCGACAGTGACACTGAAGCTTTCTTT.

CDR3 sequence: CASSIGTLSSYEQYF. The CDR3 nucleotides are TGTGCCAGTAGTATCGGGACACTAAGTTCCTACGAGCAGTACTTC. This rearrangement joins TRBV19 to TRBJ2-7; D might be TRBD1 (6 bases). The CDR3 runs to 15 residues. V was pared by 3 bases and J by 1 base, with 13 bases between. The V gene's germline CDR1 is LNHDA and CDR2 SQIVND (reference sequence). The full variable domain, rest sourced from reference TRBV19 and TRBJ2-7, is DGGITQSPKYLFRKEGQNVTLSCEQNLNHDAMYWYRQDPGQGLRLIYYSQIVNDFQKGDIAEGYSVSREKKESFPLTVTSAQKNPTAFYLCASSIGTLSSYEQYFGPGTRLTVT.

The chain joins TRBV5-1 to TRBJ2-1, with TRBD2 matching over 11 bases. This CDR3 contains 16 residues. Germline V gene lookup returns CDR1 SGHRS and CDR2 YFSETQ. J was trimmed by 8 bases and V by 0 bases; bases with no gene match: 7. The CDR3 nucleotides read TGCGCCAGCAGCTTGGATAGCGGGGGGGCCCTCGATGAGCAGTTCTTC. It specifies CASSLDSGGALDEQFF.

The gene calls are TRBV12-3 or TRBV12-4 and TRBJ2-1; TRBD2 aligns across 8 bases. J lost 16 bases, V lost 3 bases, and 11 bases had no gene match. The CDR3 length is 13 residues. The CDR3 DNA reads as TGTGCCAGCAGTTTTGAGAGCGGGGGTGATGAATTCTTC. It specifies CASSFESGGDEFF.